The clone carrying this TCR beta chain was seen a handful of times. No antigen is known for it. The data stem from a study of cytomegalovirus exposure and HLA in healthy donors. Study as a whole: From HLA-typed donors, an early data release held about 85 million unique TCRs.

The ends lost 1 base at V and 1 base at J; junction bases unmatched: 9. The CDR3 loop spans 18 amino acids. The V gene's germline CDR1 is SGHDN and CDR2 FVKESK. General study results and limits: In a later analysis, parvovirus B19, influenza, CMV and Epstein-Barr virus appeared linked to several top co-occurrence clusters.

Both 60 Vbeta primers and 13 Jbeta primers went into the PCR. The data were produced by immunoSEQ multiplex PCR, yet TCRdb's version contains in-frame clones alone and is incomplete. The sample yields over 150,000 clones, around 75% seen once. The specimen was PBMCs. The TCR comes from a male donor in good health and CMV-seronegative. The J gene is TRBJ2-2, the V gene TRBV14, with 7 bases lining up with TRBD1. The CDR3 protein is CASSQAPGQLGNTGELFF. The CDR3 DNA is TGTGCCAGCAGCCAAGCCCCGGGACAGTTAGGGAACACCGGGGAGCTGTTTTTT.